The 14 T cell receptor beta chains presented below share a single source sample, sequenced in a study of blood T cell repertoires in COVID-19. Method: immunoSEQ multiplex PCR; TCRdb's copy keeps in-frame clones and lacks some. The data contain 100,000 to 150,000 clones, 75% to 85% of them seen just once; the ten biggest clones take up around an eighth. Sequenced input: peripheral blood. All receptors derive from a human donor in a cohort sampled during active COVID-19.

The chain carries TRBV18 and TRBJ2-3; 8 nucleotides match TRBD2. The CDR3 covers 13 residues. Unmatched junction bases numbered 0, after V lost 3 bases and J lost 4 bases. Germline assignment: CDR1 KGHSH and CDR2 LQKENI. The CDR3 sequence: CASSPGGADTQYF. The CDR3 DNA sequence: TGTGCCAGCTCACCCGGGGGGGCAGATACGCAGTATTTT.

The chain carries TRBV6-6 and TRBJ1-5; D perhaps matches TRBD1 (5 bases). Deletions cut 5 bases from V and 12 bases from J, with 14 bases between. The CDR3 is 12 residues long. Germline V gene lookup returns CDR1 MNHNY and CDR2 SVGAGI (reference sequence). CDR3 coding DNA: TGTGCCAGCAGTCCCCCCGGGACTAACCAGCATTTT. This encodes CASSPPGTNQHF.

This chain links TRBV3-1 (or the pseudogene TRBV3-2) with TRBJ2-5, with 11 bases identical to TRBD2. The V gene end was trimmed by 5 bases and the J gene end by 4 bases; junction bases not matched to a gene: 9. The CDR3 covers 16 residues. Germline CDR1 LGHDT, CDR2 YNNKEL (reference sequence). CDR3 region: CASSLRTSGQGETQYF. In DNA form, the CDR3 reads TGTGCCAGCAGCTTGAGGACTAGCGGGCAAGGAGAGACCCAGTACTTC.

V usage is TRBV11-2 and J usage is TRBJ2-1; maybe TRBD1 (5 bases). CDR1 and CDR2 from the germline V gene are SGHAT and FQNNGV. The CDR3 spans 16 residues. The ends were cut back, 1 base at V and 3 bases at J, with 13 bases in the middle. CDR3 amino acids: CASSLAQGRYYNEQFF. CDR3 bases: TGTGCCAGCAGCTTAGCCCAGGGCAGATACTACAATGAGCAGTTCTTC.

The chain combines TRBV7-2 with TRBJ2-7; 10 positions match TRBD2. Trimming cost V 8 bases and J 6 bases; bases outside gene matches: 13. The CDR3 sequence is 15 residues long. Germline assignment: CDR1 SGHTA and CDR2 FQGNSA. CDR3 residues: CASSRAASGGGEQYF. The CDR3 DNA reads TGTGCCAGCTCCCGAGCGGCTAGCGGGGGAGGCGAGCAGTACTTC.

The V and J genes are TRBV7-9 and TRBJ1-2; D possibly corresponds to TRBD1 (6 bases). V gave up 2 bases and J gave up 4 bases, with 11 bases separating them. The CDR3 is 14 amino acids. Germline V gene data show CDR1 as SEHNR and CDR2 as FQNEAQ (reference sequence). Written as DNA, the CDR3 is TGTGCCAGCAGCTTAAACAGGGAAAGCTATGGCTACACCTTC. This sequence encodes CASSLNRESYGYTF.

The V gene is TRBV3-1 (or the pseudogene TRBV3-2), the J gene TRBJ2-1, with D possibly TRBD2 on 5 matching bases. Germline V gene data show CDR1 as LGHDT and CDR2 as YNNKEL (reference sequence). The CDR3 is 13 amino acids. V lost 4 bases to trimming and J lost 12 bases, with 16 bases between them. This CDR3 is CASSPESLRGQFF. CDR3 coding DNA: TGTGCCAGCAGCCCCGAGTCCCTCCGGGGGCAGTTCTTC.

The chain combines TRBV10-3 with TRBJ2-1, with 15 bases lining up with TRBD2. Unmatched junction bases numbered 7, after V lost 6 bases and J lost 7 bases. Germline V gene data show CDR1 as ENHRY and CDR2 as SYGVKD. The CDR3 is made up of 16 amino acids. The CDR3 DNA reads as TGTGCCATCAGCTACTTGGGACTAGCGGGGGGAAATGAGCAGTTCTTC. Its protein is CAISYLGLAGGNEQFF.

V gene TRBV5-1 combines with J gene TRBJ2-3; D is ambiguous. CDR3 size: 12 residues. The germline CDR1 and CDR2 sequences are SGHRS and YFSETQ. V dropped 5 bases and J dropped 4 bases, with 8 bases sitting between them. In nucleotides, the CDR3 is TGCGCCAGCAGTTCCACGGCAGATACGCAGTATTTT. Its protein product is CASSSTADTQYF.

The chain links TRBV5-1 to TRBJ2-3, with D tentatively TRBD1 (6 bases). This CDR3 is 14 amino acids long. Germline V gene lookup returns CDR1 SGHRS and CDR2 YFSETQ. Trimming pared 0 bases from V and 3 bases from J, leaving 8 bases between. CDR3 in DNA: TGCGCCAGCAGCTTGGTTCAGGGGACAGATACGCAGTATTTT. The encoded protein is CASSLVQGTDTQYF.

J is TRBJ2-1 and V is TRBV5-4; weak D call: TRBD2 (5 bases). The V and J ends lost 7 bases and 6 bases respectively, with 20 bases between them. CDR3 length: 15 amino acids. Germline V CDR1 and CDR2: SGHNT, YYREEE (reference sequence). CDR3 nucleotides: TGTGCCAGCGAGCTTGATTTAGGGAGCCCCAATGAGCAGTTCTTC. Translating it yields CASELDLGSPNEQFF.

This rearrangement joins TRBV5-6 to TRBJ1-6; 9 bases are shared with TRBD1. CDR1 is SGHDT, CDR2 YYEEEE, per germline. Germline trimming cut 4 bases from V and 5 bases from J; bases unmatched to any gene: 4. The CDR3 is 15 residues long. The CDR3 region has the DNA TGTGCCAGCAGCCGGGGGGACAGGGATAATTCACCCCTCCACTTT. Translated, it gives CASSRGDRDNSPLHF.

This chain joins TRBV18 and TRBJ1-5; the D is unclear. V was trimmed by 5 bases and J by 3 bases, leaving 8 bases between them. There are 13 residues in the CDR3. Looked up from germline, CDR1 is KGHSH and CDR2 is LQKENI. CDR3 coding DNA: TGTGCCAGCTCAATAACAGACAATCAGCCCCAGCATTTT. This encodes CASSITDNQPQHF.

The chain carries TRBV5-1 and TRBJ1-2, with 9 bases lining up with TRBD1. The germline V gene encodes CDR1 SGHRS and CDR2 YFSETQ. The CDR3 contains 15 residues. With 5 bases clipped from V and 4 bases from J, the junction kept 9 bases outside the gene matches. The CDR3 DNA reads TGCGCCAGCAGGATCAGGCCGGGACAGGGCTATGGCTACACCTTC. Translated, it gives CASRIRPGQGYGYTF.